The TCR beta chain under discussion was sequenced for a study of monozygotic twins with inflammatory bowel disease (dated by TCRdb to the late 2010s). For the wider study: A total of around 30 monozygotic twin pairs were included in the full study, comprising nine German pairs (four IBD-concordant, five IBD-discordant) and 19 IBD-discordant Danish pairs. Within discordant pairs, disease-associated traits were sought mainly by comparing IBD patients with their genetically identical healthy co-twins. Each individual had, on average, about 151 000 unique TCRalpha sequences and 181 000 unique TCRbeta sequences available for analysis.

To note about this clonotype: It has no known antigen specificity.

Library prep was done by 5' RACE. For each TCR library, 3,500 to 4,000 ng of total RNA was used. For each sample, cDNA synthesis with SMARTScribe reverse transcriptase was split into eight separate reactions. During cDNA synthesis, unique molecular identifiers containing a 6-nucleotide sample barcode were introduced by template switching. TCRalpha and TCRbeta cDNA was amplified by two nested PCRs of roughly 15 and 9 cycles, with bead purification after each PCR. Before amplification, the cDNA was treated with uracil DNA-glycosylase and purified using the QIAquick PCR purification kit. The second PCR added Illumina TruSeq-compatible adapters along with sample-specific barcodes. Library quality and concentration were assessed using TapeStation and Qubit, and about 4.7 ng of each library was pooled. The pooled libraries were sequenced with 2 x 100 bp reads and custom sequencing primers on an Illumina HiSeq2500 single-index Rapid Run. Turning to the authors' computational methods: PCR and sequencing errors were corrected by UMI-based consensus assembly using MiGEC version 1.2.6. MiXCR version 2.1.1 was used for V(D)J alignment, clonotype assembly and CDR3 extraction. Normalisation of gene usage, clonotype sharing and MAIT/NKT TCR abundance was achieved by analysing the top 1000, 10 000 and 20 000 clonotypes per sample. Diversity was computed as the inverse Simpson index with the vegan R package after downsampling to 27 000 UMIs. Paired Mann-Whitney U tests were applied to discordant twin pairs, and Benjamini-Hochberg correction was used for multiple testing. TCRdb reprocessed the public reads and reports one entry per CDR3 protein sequence, without DNA. TCRdb's processing, not the authors', yielded these V and J calls. The sample's records list roughly 170,000 distinct CDR3 sequences. Together, the top ten hold approximately 7.4% of the sample.

From the germline V gene, CDR1 is KGHSH and CDR2 is LQKENI. The CDR3 contains 16 residues, cysteine and phenylalanine counted. DNA was not recorded. From each donor, an approximately 2.5 ml peripheral blood sample was drawn into PAXgene tubes and stored at -80 degrees C. Total RNA was isolated from whole blood with the PAXgene blood miRNA kit on an automated QIAcube, without T cell sorting. Peripheral blood from monozygotic twin pairs, either concordant or discordant for inflammatory bowel disease, underwent deep TCRalpha and TCRbeta repertoire profiling that used unique molecular barcoding. Smoking habits were recorded for all twin pairs, with individuals classified as current, former or never smokers. Study-wide conclusions, independent of this receptor: Repertoire similarity did not differ between concordant and discordant twins, possibly due to limited statistical power. Differing immunosuppressive treatments among patients may have added background noise and inter-individual variability to the repertoires. The analysis was unable to tell apart different T cell subtypes. No single strong signal or clonotype linked to IBD turned up in the results, so the idea that one exists was not supported. IBD patients shared fewer clonotypes with other individuals than healthy twins did, most markedly in patients showing signs of disease activity. TCRbeta repertoire diversity, by inverse Simpson index, was decreased in IBD patients compared with their healthy co-twins.

The receptor chain draws on TRBV18 and TRBJ2-5; TCRdb's D call of TRBD1 is untestable without DNA. What was sequenced was blood. This TCR was sampled from a human donor with ulcerative colitis or Crohn's disease, or a healthy co-twin of an affected twin (not recorded which). The CDR3 reads CASSPTGTAIQETQYF.